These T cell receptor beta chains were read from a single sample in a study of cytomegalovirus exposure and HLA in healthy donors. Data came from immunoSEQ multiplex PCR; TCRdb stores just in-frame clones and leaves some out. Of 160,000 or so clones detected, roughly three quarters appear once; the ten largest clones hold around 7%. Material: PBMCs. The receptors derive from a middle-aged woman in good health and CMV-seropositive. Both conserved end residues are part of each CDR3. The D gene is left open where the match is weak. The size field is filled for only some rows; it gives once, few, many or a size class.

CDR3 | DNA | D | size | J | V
CASSLVPGHNEKLFF | TGTGCCAGCAGCTTAGTACCGGGACATAACGAAAAACTGTTTTTT | - | once | TRBJ1-4 | TRBV7-9
CASSPVGAGGKKLFF | TGTGCCAGCAGCCCCGTAGGGGCAGGGGGGAAAAAACTGTTTTTT | TRBD1 | once | TRBJ1-4 | TRBV7-9
CASAVRKGASGGETQYF | TGTGCCAGCGCTGTAAGGAAGGGAGCTAGCGGGGGAGAGACCCAGTACTTC | TRBD2 | few | TRBJ2-5 | TRBV7-2
CASSQMGRTYGYTF | TGTGCCAGCAGTCAGATGGGCCGGACTTATGGCTACACCTTC | - | - | TRBJ1-2 | TRBV27
CASGLANEQFF | TGCGCCAGCGGACTAGCCAATGAGCAGTTCTTC | TRBD2 | - | TRBJ2-1 | TRBV5-1
CASSQWGGLNTEAFF | TGTGCCAGCAGCCAATGGGGGGGCTTGAACACTGAAGCTTTCTTT | - | many | TRBJ1-1 | TRBV5-6
CATSYPGDRGLNEQFF | TGTGCCACCAGCTACCCGGGGGACAGGGGGCTGAATGAGCAGTTCTTC | TRBD1 | - | TRBJ2-1 | TRBV15
CAWSPGVEAFF | TGTGCCTGGAGTCCCGGGGTGGAAGCTTTCTTT | - | - | TRBJ1-1 | TRBV30
CASSRTQGRSNTEAFF | TGTGCCAGCAGTCGAACCCAGGGGAGAAGCAACACTGAAGCTTTCTTT | - | - | TRBJ1-1 | TRBV28
CASSRPGQGARLETQYF | TGTGCCAGTAGCCGTCCGGGACAGGGGGCCCGGTTGGAGACCCAGTACTTC | TRBD1 | - | TRBJ2-5 | TRBV19
CASRASGANVLTF | TGTGCCAGCAGAGCATCTGGGGCCAACGTCCTGACTTTC | - | - | TRBJ2-6 | TRBV6-5
CASSSGPGGYEQYF | TGTGCCAGCAGCTCGGGCCCGGGGGGGTACGAGCAGTACTTC | TRBD2 | - | TRBJ2-7 | TRBV11-2
CATSPSRVHGYTF | TGTGCCACCTCTCCCAGCAGGGTTCATGGCTACACCTTC | - | once | TRBJ1-2 | TRBV6-1
CSSSLVLAGAQETQYF | TGTTCCAGCAGCTTAGTATTAGCGGGGGCTCAAGAGACCCAGTACTTC | TRBD2 | - | TRBJ2-5 | TRBV7-9
CASSETVGRNSPLHF | TGCGCCAGCAGTGAAACGGTAGGGAGGAATTCACCCCTCCACTTT | - | - | TRBJ1-6 | TRBV10-2
CASSLDRSLEAFF | TGTGCCAGCAGCTTAGATAGAAGCCTTGAAGCTTTCTTT | - | - | TRBJ1-1 | TRBV11-2
CASSPTTDEKLFF | TGTGCCAGCTCACCCACCACGGATGAAAAACTGTTTTTT | - | - | TRBJ1-4 | TRBV18
CAISEPAGLQETQYF | TGTGCCATCAGTGAGCCGGCGGGGTTGCAAGAGACCCAGTACTTC | - | - | TRBJ2-5 | TRBV10-3
CASSWGQGAYEQYF | TGTGCCAGCAGTTGGGGACAGGGAGCCTACGAGCAGTACTTC | TRBD1 | - | TRBJ2-7 | TRBV5-8
CASSPRGDSEQFF | TGCGCCAGCAGCCCCCGGGGAGATAGTGAGCAGTTCTTC | - | - | TRBJ2-1 | TRBV5-1
CASSLWSSGGTEQFF | TGTGCCAGCAGCTTATGGAGTAGCGGGGGAACTGAGCAGTTCTTC | TRBD2 | once | TRBJ2-1 | TRBV7-3
CASKGRVGGNEKLFF | TGCGCCAGCAAGGGTAGAGTCGGGGGTAATGAAAAACTGTTTTTT | - | - | TRBJ1-4 | TRBV5-1
CASSTGSSGAQYF | TGTGCCAGCAGCACCGGGTCCTCCGGTGCCCAGTACTTC | - | - | TRBJ2-5 | TRBV11-3
CASSYTDYGGYTF | TGTGCCAGCAGCTACACGGACTATGGGGGCTACACCTTC | - | - | TRBJ1-2 | TRBV5-6
CASSLAGGTGELFF | TGCGCCAGCAGCTTGGCCGGGGGCACCGGGGAGCTGTTTTTT | - | - | TRBJ2-2 | TRBV5-1
CASSYRAGDQPQHF | TGTGCCAGCAGTTACAGGGCAGGGGACCAGCCCCAGCATTTT | - | - | TRBJ1-5 | TRBV6-5
CAWSAGQRRGAFF | TGTGCCTGGAGTGCGGGACAGCGGCGGGGAGCTTTCTTT | TRBD1 | - | TRBJ1-1 | TRBV30
CASSLMWGLLHF | TGTGCCAGCAGCTTAATGTGGGGACTCCTCCACTTT | - | - | TRBJ1-6 | TRBV7-2
CASSQSSGNTGELFF | TGTGCCAGTAGTCAATCTAGCGGTAACACCGGGGAGCTGTTTTTT | TRBD2 | - | TRBJ2-2 | TRBV19
CASSQDTFGEQFF | TGTGCCAGCAGCCAGGACACTTTCGGTGAGCAGTTCTTC | - | - | TRBJ2-1 | TRBV7-2
CASRGTMPGGYQPQHF | TGTGCCAGCAGGGGGACGATGCCAGGGGGCTATCAGCCCCAGCATTTT | TRBD1 | - | TRBJ1-5 | TRBV6-6
CASSHLSSGVRPYGYTF | TGCGCCAGCAGCCATCTCTCATCAGGGGTCCGGCCTTATGGCTACACCTTC | - | - | TRBJ1-2 | TRBV4-1
CASSPGRVINQPQHF | TGTGCCAGCAGCCCCGGGAGGGTAATAAATCAGCCCCAGCATTTT | - | - | TRBJ1-5 | TRBV11-2
CASSLGDYGGQGPTNEQFF | TGTGCCAGCAGCTTGGGGGACTACGGTGGGCAGGGGCCTACCAATGAGCAGTTCTTC | - | - | TRBJ2-1 | TRBV5-4
CSVEIPGITEAFF | TGCAGCGTTGAGATTCCGGGGATTACTGAAGCTTTCTTT | - | - | TRBJ1-1 | TRBV29-1
CASSLEGTALYGYTF | TGCGCCAGCAGCTTGGAAGGGACAGCTCTTTATGGCTACACCTTC | TRBD1 | - | TRBJ1-2 | TRBV5-1
CASSQEPQGYEQYF | TGCGCCAGCAGCCAGGAACCGCAGGGCTACGAGCAGTACTTC | - | once | TRBJ2-7 | TRBV4-3
CASSSDRGYEQYF | TGTGCCAGCAGCTCGGACAGGGGCTACGAGCAGTACTTC | TRBD1 | - | TRBJ2-7 | TRBV6-4
CSATTGDYGYTF | TGCAGCGCCACGACGGGGGACTATGGCTACACCTTC | - | - | TRBJ1-2 | TRBV29-1
CASSPGGVNTEAFF | TGTGCCAGCAGCCCGGGGGGTGTTAACACTGAAGCTTTCTTT | - | - | TRBJ1-1 | TRBV4-2
CATDETTDYGYTF | TGTGCCACCGACGAGACCACAGACTATGGCTACACCTTC | - | - | TRBJ1-2 | TRBV28
CASSESVAAPYGYTF | TGTGCCAGCAGTGAATCAGTCGCGGCTCCCTATGGCTACACCTTC | - | - | TRBJ1-2 | TRBV6-1
CASSLRSGGGQPQHF | TGTGCCAGCAGCTTGCGATCTGGGGGAGGTCAGCCCCAGCATTTT | - | - | TRBJ1-5 | TRBV5-8
CASSSAQGATGGYTF | TGTGCCAGCAGCTCGGCACAGGGTGCGACGGGAGGCTACACCTTC | - | - | TRBJ1-2 | TRBV13
CASVLGGETQYF | TGTGCCAGCGTGCTCGGGGGAGAGACCCAGTACTTC | - | medium-sized | TRBJ2-5 | TRBV6-1
CASSLYRVTQYF | TGTGCCAGCAGCTTGTATCGGGTTACGCAGTATTTT | - | once | TRBJ2-3 | TRBV5-8
CASSFDRGSSYEQYF | TGCGCCAGCAGCTTTGATAGGGGCAGTTCCTACGAGCAGTACTTC | - | - | TRBJ2-7 | TRBV4-1
CASSSAGGPIEQFF | TGTGCCAGTAGTTCAGCGGGGGGGCCGATTGAGCAGTTCTTC | TRBD2 | - | TRBJ2-1 | TRBV19
CASSKNPTDTQYF | TGTGCCAGCAGCAAAAATCCGACAGATACGCAGTATTTT | - | - | TRBJ2-3 | TRBV9
CASSLGSVGVENGYTF | TGTGCCAGCAGCTTGGGCTCGGTAGGGGTGGAGAATGGCTACACCTTC | - | - | TRBJ1-2 | TRBV7-8
CASSEQGFETEAFF | TGTGCCAGCAGCGAACAGGGGTTTGAAACTGAAGCTTTCTTT | TRBD1 | - | TRBJ1-1 | TRBV2
CASVTNYGYTF | TGTGCCAGCGTCACTAACTATGGCTACACCTTC | - | - | TRBJ1-2 | TRBV18